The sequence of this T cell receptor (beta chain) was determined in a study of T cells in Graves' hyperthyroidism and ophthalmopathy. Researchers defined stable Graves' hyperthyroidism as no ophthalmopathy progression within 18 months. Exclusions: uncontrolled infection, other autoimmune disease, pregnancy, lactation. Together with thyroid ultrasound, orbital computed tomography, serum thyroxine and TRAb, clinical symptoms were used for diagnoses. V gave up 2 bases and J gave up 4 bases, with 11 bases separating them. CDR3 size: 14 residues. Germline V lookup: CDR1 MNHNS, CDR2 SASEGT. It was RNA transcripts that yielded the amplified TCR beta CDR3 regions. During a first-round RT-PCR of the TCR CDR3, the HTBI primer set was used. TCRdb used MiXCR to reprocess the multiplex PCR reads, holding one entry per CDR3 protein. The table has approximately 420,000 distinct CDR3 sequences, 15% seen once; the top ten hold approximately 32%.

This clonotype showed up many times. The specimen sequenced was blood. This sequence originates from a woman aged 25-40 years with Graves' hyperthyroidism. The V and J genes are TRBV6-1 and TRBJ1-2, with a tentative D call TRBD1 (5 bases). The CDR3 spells CASSELGLGYGYTF. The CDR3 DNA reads TGTGCCAGCAGTGAATTGGGGCTCGGCTATGGCTACACCTTC.